This record concerns one TCR beta chain sequence. What it binds is not known. Using immunoSEQ multiplex PCR, the repertoire was profiled, and TCRdb retains in-frame clones only, with some absent. The sample includes 150,000 to 200,000 clones, approximately 92% of them seen just once. This sample stems from a study of T cell responses to AZD1222 COVID-19 vaccine. Study at large: It was second doses at about 4 or about 12 weeks that were pooled.

Germline V gene lookup returns CDR1 SNHLY and CDR2 FYNNEI. The V gene end was trimmed by 4 bases and the J gene end by 8 bases; junction bases not matched to a gene: 6. CDR3 size: 14 residues. Findings of the study overall: Spike-specific TCR breadth and depth rose after two AZD1222 doses. Donors were mostly white British, more females; clonal diversity possibly underestimated. Unmutated variant regions are reportedly targeted by nearly half of spike-specific TCRs.

Here the sequenced sample was peripheral blood, taken on day 0 of AZD1222 vaccination. This chain connects TRBV2 to TRBJ2-3; 10 bases agree with TRBD2. The sequence derives from an adult in good health. The CDR3, as DNA: TGTGCCAGCAGTGGAGCGGGAGGGTCCTTTACGCAGTATTTT. Its translation is CASSGAGGSFTQYF.